This TCR beta chain was sequenced for a study of pediatric ulcerative colitis. Sequencing used immunoSEQ multiplex PCR; TCRdb keeps in-frame clones, though not all of them. Here the sample spans around 61,000 clones, approximately 87% being singletons. The source of this sequence is a boy aged 5-17 years with severe ulcerative colitis. The material sequenced was blood.

CDR3 protein: CAWSTGSPDNEKLFF. DNA of the CDR3: TGTGCCTGGAGCACGGGGAGTCCTGACAATGAAAAACTGTTTTTT. V usage is TRBV30 and J usage is TRBJ1-4; D gene unclear. Germline loops: CDR1 GTSNPN, CDR2 SVGIG (reference sequence). There are 15 residues in the CDR3. V lost 3 bases, J lost 5 bases, and 16 bases lay in between.